This T cell receptor beta chain was captured in a study of shared T cell receptors in the human thymus. Produced via immunoSEQ multiplex PCR; TCRdb's table is partial and in-frame only. The repertoire has about 730,000 clones, roughly 85% of them found once; the top ten carry about 0.0098%. This clone was recorded a few times. The sample contains more than one DNA sequence encoding this CDR3. V was shortened by 0 bases and J by 0 bases, with 7 bases between the two germline ends. CDR1 is SGHRS, CDR2 YFSETQ, per germline. CDR3 length: 15 residues. The sample also formed part of further work on human thymus T cells. Turning to that study: All donors were healthy Finnish infants who were undergoing corrective surgery to treat congenital heart defects. In unrelated individuals, thymic repertoires overlapped highly, according to related research.

The TCR sequence derives from a girl less than two years old with a congenital heart defect. This rearrangement joins TRBV5-1 to TRBJ1-3, with D unresolved. The sequenced sample consisted of thymocytes. CDR3 coding DNA: TGCGCCAGCAGCTTGGGCGGAAGCTCTGGAAACACCATATATTTT. This codes for CASSLGGSSGNTIYF.